The next 23 T cell receptor beta chains were all read from a single sample in a study of T-cell memory formation after mild COVID-19. One entry per CDR3 protein, called by TCRdb with MiXCR from the 5' RACE reads. This sample has 350,000 to 450,000 distinct CDR3 sequences, with approximately 24% found just once. The material sequenced was PBMCs or a T cell subset sorted from them (not recorded which). The receptors here all came from an adult woman who had mild COVID-19 (a few samples of this study predate the infection). Cell type and time point are not known.

This chain joins TRBV12-3 or TRBV12-4 and TRBJ2-3; maybe TRBD2 (6 bases). The ends were cut back, 2 bases at V and 8 bases at J, with 20 bases in the middle. There are 16 residues in the CDR3. Written as DNA, the CDR3 is TGTGCCAGCAGTTTATGGGAGGTGGGCCTCTTTGGTACGCAGTATTTT. This gives the protein CASSLWEVGLFGTQYF.

This clonotype has a handful of counts. The rearrangement joins TRBV15 to TRBJ2-1; 10 bases agree with TRBD1. After removal of 3 bases from V and 8 bases from J, the junction contained 7 bases not matched to a gene. CDR1 LNHNV and CDR2 YYDKDF come from the germline V gene (reference sequence). This CDR3 comprises 15 residues. As DNA, the CDR3 is TGTGCCACCAGCAGGGACAGGGGGGTCTTAGATGAGCAGTTCTTC. This translates into CATSRDRGVLDEQFF.

The chain carries TRBV2 and TRBJ1-5, with D unclear. Germline assignment: CDR1 SNHLY and CDR2 FYNNEI. The CDR3 spans 15 residues. Trimming cost V 6 bases and J 5 bases, with 17 bases left between them. The CDR3 region is CASSQRRLADQPQHF. The CDR3 nucleotides are TGTGCCAGCAGCCAAAGGCGGCTAGCTGATCAGCCCCAGCATTTT.

This CDR3 is CASSPGGVFGEQYF. The CDR3, as DNA: TGTGCCAGTAGTCCTGGGGGAGTTTTCGGCGAGCAGTACTTC. J is TRBJ2-7 and V is TRBV19; D tentatively fits TRBD1 or TRBD2 (5 bases each). V lost 5 bases to trimming and J lost 6 bases, with 17 bases between them. This CDR3 spans 14 amino acids. Germline V gives CDR1 LNHDA, CDR2 SQIVND (reference sequence).

This chain uses TRBV7-6 with TRBJ2-7; the match to TRBD2 covers 8 bases. The V segment lost 5 bases and the J segment 0 bases; nucleotides outside the gene matches: 6. CDR1 SGHVS and CDR2 FNYEAQ come from the germline V gene. CDR3 length: 15 amino acids. This CDR3 is CASSLTSGTSYEQYF. The CDR3 DNA sequence: TGTGCCAGCAGCCTAACTAGCGGAACCTCCTACGAGCAGTACTTC.

The table lists this clonotype with many counts. The rearrangement uses TRBV5-1 and TRBJ2-7, with D possibly TRBD2 on 5 matching bases. The CDR3 has 15 residues. CDR1 and CDR2 from the germline V gene are SGHRS and YFSETQ. The V end was cut by 1 base, the J end by 0 bases, with 11 bases between. CDR3 residues: CASSLSPGSSYEQYF. In DNA form, the CDR3 reads TGCGCCAGCAGCTTGAGCCCGGGGAGCTCCTACGAGCAGTACTTC.

J is TRBJ2-5 and V is TRBV27; 7 nucleotides line up with TRBD1. Losses at the gene ends were 3 bases for V and 2 bases for J; bases not matched to a gene: 3. Germline CDR1 and CDR2: MNHEY and SMNVEV (reference sequence). The CDR3 covers 14 residues. CDR3 loop: CASSFVGQQETQYF. CDR3 sequence (DNA): TGTGCCAGCAGTTTCGTGGGACAGCAAGAGACCCAGTACTTC.

For this clonotype: The junction does not match germline at one end; this may be a read error. The rearrangement links TRBV29-1 to TRBJ1-4; D is unresolved. The CDR3 spans 13 residues. Germline lookup yields CDR1 SQVTM and CDR2 ANQGSEA. Here the CDR3 DNA reads TGCAGCGTTCAAGAGTCGACTAATGAAAAACTGTTTTTT. Protein: CSVQESTNEKLFF. The complete variable domain, with remaining parts taken from reference TRBV29-1 and TRBJ1-4, reads SAVISQKPSRDICQRGTSLTIQCQVDSQVTMMFWYRQQPGQSLTLIATANQGSEATYESGFVIDKFPISRPNLTFSTLTVSNMSPEDSSIYLCSVQESTNEKLFFGSGTQLSVL.

This clonotype has more than one count but fewer than ten. The chain has TRBV7-8 and TRBJ2-7; D may be TRBD2 (5 bases). Trimming removed 5 bases at V and 3 bases at J, with 20 bases between. Germline V CDR1 and CDR2: SGHVS, FQNEAQ. CDR3 length: 16 residues. CDR3 nucleotide sequence: TGTGCCAGCAGCCGGTCGTATATGAACGGGAACTACGAGCAGTACTTC. As protein: CASSRSYMNGNYEQYF.

This clonotype was detected only a few times. The rearrangement links TRBV7-6 to TRBJ2-7; 8 nucleotides match TRBD1. V trimming: 5 bases; J trimming: 1 base; junction bases outside the gene matches: 10. Germline values: CDR1 SGHVS, CDR2 FNYEAQ. CDR3 length equals 16 residues. As DNA, the CDR3 is TGTGCCAGCAGCCCGCACGGACAGGGTGCATCCTACGAGCAGTACTTC. This codes for CASSPHGQGASYEQYF.

This clonotype has a handful of counts. This sequence joins TRBV12-3 or TRBV12-4 and TRBJ1-1; 8 nucleotides line up with TRBD1. With V trimmed by 3 bases and J by 4 bases, 4 bases remained unmatched. This CDR3 has 14 residues. CDR3 coding DNA: TGTGCCAGCAGTTTGGCGGGACAGGCCACTGAAGCTTTCTTT. It encodes CASSLAGQATEAFF.

The genes are TRBV19 and TRBJ1-1; 12 nucleotides match TRBD1. J gave up 9 bases and V 7 bases, and 9 bases lay outside the gene matches. There are 14 residues in the CDR3. CDR1 and CDR2 (germline): LNHDA, SQIVND (reference sequence). The CDR3 DNA follows: TGTGCCAGTATCTCTCCCGGGACAGGGGGCAAAGCTTTCTTT. Translating gives CASISPGTGGKAFF.

The genes are TRBV4-1 and TRBJ2-7, with D perhaps TRBD1 (6 bases). The germline V gene has CDR1 MGHRA and CDR2 YSYEKL. This CDR3 spans 14 amino acids. The V end lost 1 base, the J end lost 5 bases, and 12 bases lay between the germline ends. The CDR3 region has the DNA TGCGCCAGCAGCCAAGTGCAGGGGATCGACGAGCAGTACTTC. Translation: CASSQVQGIDEQYF.

This clonotype was detected a few times. This rearrangement joins TRBV6-5 to TRBJ2-1; TRBD2 aligns across 9 bases. CDR1 is MNHEY, CDR2 SVGAGI, per germline. V gave up 3 bases and J gave up 5 bases; unmatched junction bases: 5. The CDR3 consists of 15 residues. CDR3 bases: TGTGCCAGCAGTTATGGACTAGCGACCAACAATGAGCAGTTCTTC. This translates into CASSYGLATNNEQFF.

This clonotype was counted a few times. The chain couples TRBV12-3 or TRBV12-4 to TRBJ2-7; no reliable D call. This CDR3 region has 12 residues. Trimming removed 2 bases from V and 4 bases from J, with 6 bases in between. CDR3 amino acids: CASSLIKYEQYF. The CDR3 DNA sequence: TGTGCCAGCAGTTTAATAAAGTACGAGCAGTACTTC.

The chain combines TRBV19 with TRBJ1-1; D is possibly TRBD1 (5 bases). The CDR3 has 14 residues. Germline V gene data show CDR1 as LNHDA and CDR2 as SQIVND (reference sequence). The germline V and J ends were trimmed by 2 bases and 1 base, with 8 bases remaining between them. This CDR3 is CASSIKQANTEAFF. CDR3 nucleotide sequence: TGTGCCAGTAGTATAAAACAGGCGAACACTGAAGCTTTCTTT. The full variable domain, completed using reference TRBV19 and TRBJ1-1, is DGGITQSPKYLFRKEGQNVTLSCEQNLNHDAMYWYRQDPGQGLRLIYYSQIVNDFQKGDIAEGYSVSREKKESFPLTVTSAQKNPTAFYLCASSIKQANTEAFFGQGTRLTVV.

V is TRBV27 and J is TRBJ2-5, with 10 bases aligning to TRBD2. The CDR3 covers 18 residues. Germline CDR1 MNHEY, CDR2 SMNVEV (reference sequence). Trimming removed 7 bases from V and 2 bases from J; junction bases left unmatched: 16. CDR3 amino acids: CASNNTEPGLARQETQYF. The CDR3 bases are TGTGCCAGCAACAACACCGAACCGGGACTAGCGAGACAAGAGACCCAGTACTTC.

The rearrangement uses TRBV6-5 and TRBJ1-1; D not resolved. Trimming cost V 4 bases and J 6 bases, with 18 bases left between them. The length of the CDR3 is 15 residues. Per germline, CDR1 MNHEY and CDR2 SVGAGI. Here the CDR3 DNA reads TGTGCCAGCAGTTCGAGCGGTTCCCTCAACTCTGAAGCTTTCTTT. Encoded protein: CASSSSGSLNSEAFF.

This clonotype was seen only a few times. CDR3 in amino acids: CASSQSLHEQYF. The DNA of the CDR3 is TGTGCCAGCAGCCAATCTCTCCACGAGCAGTACTTC. The chain employs TRBV3-1 and TRBJ2-7; D unclear. The germline CDR1 and CDR2 sequences are LGHDT and YNNKEL (reference sequence). The V end lost 2 bases, the J end lost 5 bases, and 7 bases lay between the germline ends. This CDR3 region has 12 residues.

This clonotype was observed a handful of times. V usage is TRBV24-1 and J usage is TRBJ2-1, with 10 nucleotides matching TRBD1. This CDR3 contains 17 residues. Trimming took 2 bases from V and 2 from J; bases not matched to a gene: 5. Germline loops: CDR1 KGHDR, CDR2 SFDVKD. The CDR3 DNA follows: TGTGCCACCAGTGATTCACTAGACAGGGGGCCCTACAATGAGCAGTTCTTC. Translated, it gives CATSDSLDRGPYNEQFF.

This clonotype has at least ten counts. This chain connects TRBV5-1 to TRBJ2-2; weak D call: TRBD2 (5 bases). The CDR3 runs 12 residues. CDR1 is SGHRS, CDR2 YFSETQ, per germline. Trimming shortened V by 2 bases and J by 10 bases, and 9 bases separated the two germline ends. Here the CDR3 DNA reads TGCGCCAGCAGCTTTCCCGGGAAGGAGCTGTTTTTT. Translated: CASSFPGKELFF.

The chain employs TRBV24-1 and TRBJ2-1; D might be TRBD1 or TRBD2, each matching 5 bases. Germline V gene lookup returns CDR1 KGHDR and CDR2 SFDVKD. Between the trimmed V and J ends, which lost 6 bases and 5 bases, there was a span of 7 bases. This CDR3 spans 12 amino acids. The CDR3 sequence: CATSQGDNEQFF. The CDR3 coding sequence is TGTGCCACCAGTCAGGGAGACAATGAGCAGTTCTTC.

The V gene is TRBV7-2, the J gene TRBJ2-1; 8 nucleotides line up with TRBD2. This CDR3 contains 13 residues. Germline lookup yields CDR1 SGHTA and CDR2 FQGNSA. V lost 6 bases and J lost 7; bases outside the gene matches: 5. CDR3 sequence reads: CASRRRGGNEQFF. The CDR3, as DNA: TGTGCCAGCAGAAGACGGGGGGGTAATGAGCAGTTCTTC. The complete variable domain, with remaining parts taken from reference TRBV7-2 and TRBJ2-1, reads GAGVSQSPSNKVTEKGKDVELRCDPISGHTALYWYRQSLGQGLEFLIYFQGNSAPDKSGLPSDRFSAERTGGSVSTLTIQRTQQEDSAVYLCASRRRGGNEQFFGPGTRLTVL.